This T cell receptor (beta chain) appears in the sequencing data of a study of blood T cells in healthy people across ages. Study at large: T cells yielded about one barcoded beta molecule per two cells through template switching.

Study-level results: Roughly linear declines in TCR beta diversity per million T cells occurred with age. Strong correlation existed between TCR beta diversity and naive T cell percentage.

As for this clonotype: Its target is unknown.

V was pared by 4 bases and J by 5 bases, with 6 bases of the junction left unmatched. CDR3 length: 16 residues. In germline, CDR1 is SGHRS, CDR2 YFSETQ. Through a sample-barcoded 5' primer and a J-beta primer mix, a second PCR was run for roughly 6 to 11 cycles. Each cDNA molecule carried a tag from a template-switch adaptor that contained 12 random nucleotides. One entry per CDR3 protein results from TCRdb running MiXCR on the 5' RACE reads. The repertoire holds fewer than 700,000 distinct CDR3 sequences, with around half as singletons. The receptor's source is an elderly man in good health. Material for sequencing was blood. The J gene is TRBJ2-1, the V gene TRBV5-1, with 13 bases matching TRBD2. CDR3 loop: CASSPWGLAGNNEQFF. DNA of the CDR3: TGCGCCAGCAGCCCCTGGGGACTAGCGGGGAACAATGAGCAGTTCTTC.